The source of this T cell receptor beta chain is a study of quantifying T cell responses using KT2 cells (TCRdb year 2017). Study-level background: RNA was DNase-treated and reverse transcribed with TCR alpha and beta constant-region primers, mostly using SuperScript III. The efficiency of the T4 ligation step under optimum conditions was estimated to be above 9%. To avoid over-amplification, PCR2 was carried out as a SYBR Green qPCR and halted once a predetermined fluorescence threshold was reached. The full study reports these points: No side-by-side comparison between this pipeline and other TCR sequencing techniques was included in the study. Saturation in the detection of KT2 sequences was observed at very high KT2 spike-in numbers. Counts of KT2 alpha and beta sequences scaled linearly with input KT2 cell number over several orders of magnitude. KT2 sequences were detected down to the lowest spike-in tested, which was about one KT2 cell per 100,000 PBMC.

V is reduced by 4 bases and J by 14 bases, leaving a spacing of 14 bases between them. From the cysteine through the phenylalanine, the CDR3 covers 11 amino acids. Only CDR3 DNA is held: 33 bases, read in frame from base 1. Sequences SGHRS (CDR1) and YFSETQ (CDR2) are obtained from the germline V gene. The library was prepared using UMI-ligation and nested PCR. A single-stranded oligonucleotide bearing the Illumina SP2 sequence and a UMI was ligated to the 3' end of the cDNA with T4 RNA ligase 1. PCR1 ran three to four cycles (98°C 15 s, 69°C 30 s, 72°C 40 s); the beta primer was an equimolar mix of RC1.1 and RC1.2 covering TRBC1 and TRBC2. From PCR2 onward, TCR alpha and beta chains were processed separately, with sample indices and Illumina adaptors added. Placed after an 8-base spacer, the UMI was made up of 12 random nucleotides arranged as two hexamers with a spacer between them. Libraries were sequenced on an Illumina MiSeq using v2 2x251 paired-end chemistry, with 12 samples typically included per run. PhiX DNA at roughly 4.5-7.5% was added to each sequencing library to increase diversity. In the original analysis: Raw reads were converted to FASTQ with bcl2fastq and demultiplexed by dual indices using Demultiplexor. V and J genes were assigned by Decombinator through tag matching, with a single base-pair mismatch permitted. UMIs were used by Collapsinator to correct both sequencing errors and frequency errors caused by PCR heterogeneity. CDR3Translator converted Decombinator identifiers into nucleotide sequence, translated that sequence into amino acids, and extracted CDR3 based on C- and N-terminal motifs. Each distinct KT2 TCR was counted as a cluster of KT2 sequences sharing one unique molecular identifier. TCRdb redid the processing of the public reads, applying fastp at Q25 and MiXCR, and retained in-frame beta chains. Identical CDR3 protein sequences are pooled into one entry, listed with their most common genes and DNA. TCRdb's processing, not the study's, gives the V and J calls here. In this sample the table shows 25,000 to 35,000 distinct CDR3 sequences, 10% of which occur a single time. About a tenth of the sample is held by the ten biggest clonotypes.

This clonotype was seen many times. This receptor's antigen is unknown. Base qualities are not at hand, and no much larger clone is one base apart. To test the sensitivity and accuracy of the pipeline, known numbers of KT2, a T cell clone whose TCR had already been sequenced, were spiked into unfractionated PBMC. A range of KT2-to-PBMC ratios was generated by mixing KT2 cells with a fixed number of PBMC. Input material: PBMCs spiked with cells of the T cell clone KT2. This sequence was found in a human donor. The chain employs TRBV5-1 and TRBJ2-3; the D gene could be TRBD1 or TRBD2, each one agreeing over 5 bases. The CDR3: CASSETGRWYF. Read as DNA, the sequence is TGCGCCAGCAGCGAGACGGGGCGGTGGTATTTT.